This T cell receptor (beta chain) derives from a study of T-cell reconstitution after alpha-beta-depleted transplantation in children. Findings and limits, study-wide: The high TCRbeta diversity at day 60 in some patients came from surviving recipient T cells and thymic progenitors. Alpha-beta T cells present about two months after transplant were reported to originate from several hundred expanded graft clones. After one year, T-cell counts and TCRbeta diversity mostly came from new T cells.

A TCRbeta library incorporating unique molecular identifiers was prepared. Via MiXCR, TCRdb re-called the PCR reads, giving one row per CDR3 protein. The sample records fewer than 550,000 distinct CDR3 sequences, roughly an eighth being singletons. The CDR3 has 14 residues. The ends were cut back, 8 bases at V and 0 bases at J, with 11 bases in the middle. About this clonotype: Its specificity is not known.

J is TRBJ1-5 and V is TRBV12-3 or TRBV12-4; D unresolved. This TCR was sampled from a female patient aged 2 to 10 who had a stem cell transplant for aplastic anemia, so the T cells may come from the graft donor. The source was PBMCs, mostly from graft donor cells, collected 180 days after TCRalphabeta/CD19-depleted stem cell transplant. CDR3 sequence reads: CASAAPYSNQPQHF. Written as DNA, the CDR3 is TGTGCCAGCGCGGCACCGTATAGCAATCAGCCCCAGCATTTT.